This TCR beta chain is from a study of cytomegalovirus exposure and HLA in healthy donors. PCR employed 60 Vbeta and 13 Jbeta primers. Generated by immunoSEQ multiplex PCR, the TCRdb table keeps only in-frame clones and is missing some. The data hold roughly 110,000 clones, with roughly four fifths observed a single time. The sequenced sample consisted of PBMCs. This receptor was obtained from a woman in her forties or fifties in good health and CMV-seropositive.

The CDR3 spells CASTRMTGDVQYF. The CDR3 nucleotides read TGTGCCAGCACCCGGATGACAGGGGATGTTCAGTACTTC. The chain is built from TRBV27 and TRBJ2-4, with TRBD1 matching 8 bases. Per germline, CDR1 MNHEY and CDR2 SMNVEV (reference sequence). V shed 7 bases and J 11 bases; nucleotides not matched to a gene: 10. This CDR3 region has 13 residues.